The clone carrying this T cell receptor beta chain has just a few counts. Its target is unknown. The entry originates in a study of T cells in Graves' hyperthyroidism and ophthalmopathy. Study-level results: Ophthalmopathy, as predicted by the model, came a median approximately 5.9 months after the prediction.

What was amplified from RNA transcripts were TCR beta CDR3 regions. During a first-round RT-PCR of the TCR CDR3, the HTBI primer set was used. Each CDR3 protein is one row after TCRdb ran MiXCR on the multiplex PCR reads. The repertoire holds roughly 700,000 distinct CDR3 sequences, with about a third as singletons. Looked up from germline, CDR1 is SGHDT and CDR2 is YYEEEE. J gave up 4 bases and V 4 bases, and 4 bases lay outside the gene matches. This CDR3 contains 14 residues. Absence of ophthalmopathy progression within 18 months defined stable Graves' hyperthyroidism. Patients were aged 18 to 65, had disease duration under 2 months, and had newly diagnosed hyperthyroidism. Clinical symptoms, serum thyroxine, TRAb, thyroid ultrasound and orbital computed tomography established diagnosis.

The sequenced sample consisted of blood. This TCR came from a woman in her 40s with Graves' hyperthyroidism. This rearrangement joins TRBV5-6 to TRBJ2-5, with TRBD2 matching over 10 bases. This chain's CDR3 is CASSASGRGETQYF. CDR3 DNA sequence: TGTGCCAGCAGCGCTAGCGGGAGAGGAGAGACCCAGTACTTC.